This T cell receptor beta chain was sequenced for a study of identical twins. Notes on the study in general: Excess low generation probability was seen in twin-shared out-of-frame alpha sequences. Analyses of zero insertions could be partly confounded by invariant MAIT and iNKT cells.

With respect to this clonotype: Antigen: not known.

The CDR3 extends over 15 amino acids. Germline values: CDR1 LNHNV, CDR2 YYDKDF (reference sequence). The V gene lost 0 bases and the J gene lost 1 base, with 8 bases spanning the gap. TCRdb re-derived calls from the 5' RACE reads in MiXCR, one entry per CDR3 protein. The profile shows some 590,000 distinct CDR3 sequences, just under 10% of them singletons. Every sampled donor was Caucasian and healthy. These same records also appear under a second study, on yellow fever vaccine responses in identical twins.

The chain links TRBV15 to TRBJ2-3; the D is unclear. This clonotype was obtained from a woman aged 18-29 years in good health. What was sequenced was PBMCs. The CDR3 sequence is CATSRDLVGTDTQYF. CDR3 in DNA: TGTGCCACCAGCAGAGATCTTGTGGGCACAGATACGCAGTATTTT. Using reference TRBV15 and TRBJ2-3 for the parts outside the CDR3, the full variable domain is DAMVIQNPRYQVTQFGKPVTLSCSQTLNHNVMYWYQQKSSQAPKLLFHYYDKDFNNEADTPDNFQSRRPNTSFCFLDIRSPGLGDTAMYLCATSRDLVGTDTQYFGPGTRLTVL.